This T cell receptor beta chain was recorded in a study of technical replicates of blood from a handful of donors. Assay used: immunoSEQ multiplex PCR; TCRdb lists only in-frame clones, some missing. This sample yields 60,000 to 80,000 clones, of which roughly 92% are seen a single time; roughly 5% belongs to the top ten. CDR3 length equals 15 residues. Trimming at V came to 5 bases and at J to 5 bases, leaving 10 bases not matched to a gene. Germline assignment: CDR1 SGHTA and CDR2 FQGNSA. This TCR came from a human donor in good health. Some clones in this sample may be carry-over from other donors' samples. This chain joins TRBV7-2 and TRBJ1-2; TRBD1 aligns across 8 bases. Sample: PBMCs. The CDR3, as DNA: TGTGCCAGCAGCGCGTCCTCGGACAGGGCGTATGGCTACACCTTC. Translated, it gives CASSASSDRAYGYTF.